The clone carrying this T cell receptor beta chain was seen a few times. This sample is part of a study of blood T cell repertoires in COVID-19. Study-wide context: PBMCs, B-cell-depleted T cells, or T cells provided the cDNA or gDNA that made up the material.

The assay was immunoSEQ multiplex PCR, and TCRdb's table has in-frame clones only and misses some. Altogether 37,000 or so clones are present, around 78% being singletons, with the ten largest covering approximately 32%. The ends lost 5 bases at V and 0 bases at J; junction bases unmatched: 17. CDR1 is SGHVS and CDR2 is FNYEAQ in the germline V gene. The CDR3 has 21 residues. Source material: peripheral blood. The origin of this receptor is a man aged 60 to 69 with acute or convalescent COVID-19. The chain combines TRBV7-6 with TRBJ2-1; TRBD1 agrees at 12 bases. DNA of the CDR3: TGTGCCAGCAGCCCATGGGGCGGGACAGGGGGCGCCCGGAGCTCCTACAATGAGCAGTTCTTC. Translated, it gives CASSPWGGTGGARSSYNEQFF.